The T cell receptor (beta chain) described here comes from a study of T cell responses to AZD1222 COVID-19 vaccine. Points from the study as a whole: Spike-specific TCR breadth and depth were elevated following two AZD1222 doses.

This clone was observed a few times. As yet, its antigen is unknown. Assay: immunoSEQ multiplex PCR; the TCRdb copy retains only in-frame clones and omits some. The repertoire holds about 60,000 clones, with about 83% as singletons. The origin of this receptor is an adult who received the AZD1222 COVID-19 vaccine. This material consisted of peripheral blood, taken 28 days after the second AZD1222 dose.

CDR3 residues: CASTERGGGPTGELFF. The CDR3 DNA reads TGTGCCAGCACCGAGAGGGGCGGGGGCCCTACCGGGGAGCTGTTTTTT. The chain uses TRBV7-6 and TRBJ2-2; TRBD2 is a possible D gene (7 bases). The CDR3 sequence is 16 residues long. Germline V CDR1 and CDR2: SGHVS, FNYEAQ. The ends were cut back, 7 bases at V and 5 bases at J, with 20 bases in the middle.